These 8 T cell receptor beta chains were sequenced from one sample in a study of T cells expressing NK-cell markers (dated by TCRdb to about 2020). Library construction relied on 5' RACE. Instrument on record: Illumina HiSeq 2000. TCRdb reprocessed the reads, reporting each CDR3 protein sequence once and no DNA. This sample's table carries fewer than 200,000 distinct CDR3 sequences. The biggest ten clones account for around 20% of the sample. Sequenced input: blood T cells: a sorted CD56 or NKG2C T cell subset, CD4+ or CD8+ T cells, or bulk PBMC T cells (not recorded which). These receptor sequences come from a woman aged 18 to 75 in good health.

The genes are TRBV5-1 and TRBJ2-3; checking the TCRdb D call of TRBD2 is not possible without DNA. The CDR3 length is 16 residues. Germline CDR1 SGHRS, CDR2 YFSETQ. CDR3: CASSWGTRTDTDTQYF. The full variable domain, with the rest looked up from reference TRBV5-1 and TRBJ2-3, is KAGVTQTPRYLIKTRGQQVTLSCSPISGHRSVSWYQQTPGQGLQFLFEYFSETQRNKGNFPGRFSGRQFSNSRSEMNVSTLELGDSALYLCASSWGTRTDTDTQYFGPGTRLTVL.

The chain is built from TRBV29-1 and TRBJ2-7; with no DNA, the TCRdb D assignment of TRBD1 cannot be verified. The CDR3 has 13 residues. From germline, CDR1 is SQVTM and CDR2 ANQGSEA. CDR3 protein: CSAGQESSYEQYF.

The rearrangement links TRBV7-3 to TRBJ2-1; TCRdb's D gene call, TRBD2, goes unchecked for lack of DNA. CDR1 SGHTA and CDR2 FQGTGA come from the germline V gene. The CDR3 length is 20 residues. CDR3 residues: CASSPIPGLAGVLSYNEQFF.

The V gene is TRBV20-1, the J gene TRBJ2-1; TCRdb returns TRBD2, unconfirmable since there is no DNA. CDR3 length: 16 amino acids. Germline V gene sequence: CDR1 DFQATT, CDR2 SNEGSKA (reference sequence). This CDR3 reads CSAKRLAGGHSDEQFF.

V is TRBV12-3 or TRBV12-4 and J is TRBJ2-5. CDR3 length: 11 residues. This CDR3 reads CASSLLGTQYF.

The chain combines TRBV20-1 with TRBJ1-5; the D call from TCRdb, TRBD1, cannot be confirmed without DNA. The CDR3 covers 15 residues. CDR1 DFQATT and CDR2 SNEGSKA come from the germline V gene (reference sequence). This CDR3 is CSASRGDTSNQPQHF.

The J gene is TRBJ2-5, the V gene TRBV7-2; checking the TCRdb D call of TRBD2 is not possible without DNA. Germline V gives CDR1 SGHTA, CDR2 FQGNSA. The CDR3 consists of 16 residues. Here the CDR3 reads CASSLWSLAPGETQYF.

The rearrangement links TRBV9 to TRBJ1-2; TCRdb indicates TRBD1, and absent DNA this call remains unverified. Germline lookup yields CDR1 SGDLS and CDR2 YYNGEE. The CDR3 runs 15 residues. CDR3 amino acids: CASSDGTALPYGYTF.